The following is a T cell receptor beta chain sequence with its context. Its antigen remains unidentified. Together with a sample-barcoded 5' primer, a J-beta primer mix was included in a second PCR lasting about 7 to 11 cycles. TCRdb passed the 5' RACE reads through MiXCR, listing each CDR3 protein once. The repertoire holds around 520,000 distinct CDR3 sequences, with around a quarter as singletons. This sample was taken from a study of blood T cells in healthy people across ages. Study results and caveats: The study found TCR beta diversity correlated strongly with naive T cell percentage. It was held that the diversity estimates obtained from one million T cells were underestimates.

The V end was cut by 1 base, the J end by 7 bases, with 11 bases between. Per germline, CDR1 SGHNT and CDR2 YENEEA. The CDR3 length is 14 residues. The same sample was also studied in work on T cells of mothers and their children.

Sequenced sample: blood. The receptor was derived from a boy aged 2-9 years in good health. The chain couples TRBV11-3 to TRBJ2-1; maybe TRBD2 (5 bases). The CDR3 reads CASSLGGPPNEQFF. The DNA of the CDR3 is TGTGCCAGCAGCTTAGGAGGGCCTCCTAATGAGCAGTTCTTC.